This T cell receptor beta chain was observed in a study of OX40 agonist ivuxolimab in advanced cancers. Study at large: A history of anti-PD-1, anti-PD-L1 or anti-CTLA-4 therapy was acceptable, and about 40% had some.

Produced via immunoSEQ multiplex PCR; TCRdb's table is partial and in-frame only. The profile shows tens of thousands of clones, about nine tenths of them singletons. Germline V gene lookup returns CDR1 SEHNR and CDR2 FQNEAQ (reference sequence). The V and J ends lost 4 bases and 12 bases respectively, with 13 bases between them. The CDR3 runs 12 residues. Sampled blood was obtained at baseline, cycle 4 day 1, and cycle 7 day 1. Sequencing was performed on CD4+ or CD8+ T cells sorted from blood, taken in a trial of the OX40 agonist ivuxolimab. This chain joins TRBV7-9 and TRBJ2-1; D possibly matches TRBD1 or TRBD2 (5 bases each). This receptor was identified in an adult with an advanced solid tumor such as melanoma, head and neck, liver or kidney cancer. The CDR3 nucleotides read TGTGCCAGCAGCTCATCAGGGAGCGGGCAGTTCTTC. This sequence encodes CASSSSGSGQFF.